This is a list of T cell receptor beta chains from one sample in a study of post-analysis software for immune sequencing data. Via MiXCR, TCRdb re-called the PCR reads, giving one row per CDR3 protein. The data show around 200,000 distinct CDR3 sequences, with 29% seen just once and about 3.7% held by the top ten. The sample was blood. Receptor source: a girl aged 2-17 years with multiple sclerosis. CDR3s include the opening cysteine and the closing phenylalanine or tryptophan. Each record gives: V gene, J gene, clone size, D gene, CDR3 DNA, CDR3 protein. A D gene is named only where the DNA matches it firmly. Clone size, where shown, is once, few, many, or a class for clones that have expanded.

TRBV6-5	TRBJ1-5	few	NA	TGTGCCAGCAGTTACAACAGGGACGCTCAGCCCCAGCATTTT	CASSYNRDAQPQHF
TRBV6-2/TRBV6-3	TRBJ2-1	NA	TRBD2	TGTGCCAGCAGTACCACTAGCGGGCCGAGCTCCTACAATGAGCAGTTCTTC	CASSTTSGPSSYNEQFF
TRBV12-3/TRBV12-4	TRBJ1-4	NA	NA	TGTGCCAGCAGTTTAACGGGAGGGGATGAAAAACTGTTTTTT	CASSLTGGDEKLFF
TRBV7-9	TRBJ2-7	NA	TRBD1	TGTGCCAGCAGTCTACCACTCCTACGGGACAGCTCCTACGAGCAGTACTTC	CASSLPLLRDSSYEQYF
TRBV20-1	TRBJ2-7	NA	NA	TGCAGTGCTAGAAGGGGAGGCGAGCAGTACTTC	CSARRGGEQYF
TRBV7-8	TRBJ1-1	NA	NA	TGTGCCAGCAGCTTAGCGCAGGGGACTGAAGCTTTCTTT	CASSLAQGTEAFF
TRBV6-5	TRBJ2-7	many	NA	TGTGCCAGCAGTTTCGGCGTACGCTCCTACGAGCAGTACTTC	CASSFGVRSYEQYF
TRBV5-1	TRBJ1-6	few	TRBD1	TGCGCCAGCAGCGAGGGACAGGGTGATTCACCCCTCCACTTT	CASSEGQGDSPLHF
TRBV29-1	TRBJ1-5	NA	NA	TGCAGCGCTGCCCGAGGGAGCAATCAGCCCCAGCATTTT	CSAARGSNQPQHF
TRBV7-8	TRBJ2-1	NA	TRBD1	TGTGCCAGCAGGCCGGGACAGGGCAAGGGTTCCTACAGTGAGCAGTTCTTC	CASRPGQGKGSYSEQFF
TRBV6-5	TRBJ1-2	many	NA	TGTGCCAGCAGTTACTCGATCCGGGACCGGGGCTATGGCTACACCTTC	CASSYSIRDRGYGYTF
TRBV4-2	TRBJ2-5	many	NA	TGTGCCAGTAGCGCCGGGGGGACCCAGTACTTC	CASSAGGTQYF
TRBV6-1	TRBJ2-7	few	NA	TGTGCCAGCAGTGTAGATACGATCGACCCCTACGAGCAGTACTTC	CASSVDTIDPYEQYF
TRBV14	TRBJ1-6	few	NA	TGTGCCAGCAACCAGGGAAGACCTAGCCATTCACCCCTCCACTTT	CASNQGRPSHSPLHF
TRBV3-1	TRBJ2-7	many	NA	TGTGCCAGCAGCCCCTACTCAGGGGCCTACGAGCAGTACTTC	CASSPYSGAYEQYF
TRBV7-9	TRBJ1-4	NA	NA	TGTGCCAGCAGTTCTCTAGCGACGGGACGGAATAATGAAAAACTGTTTTTT	CASSSLATGRNNEKLFF